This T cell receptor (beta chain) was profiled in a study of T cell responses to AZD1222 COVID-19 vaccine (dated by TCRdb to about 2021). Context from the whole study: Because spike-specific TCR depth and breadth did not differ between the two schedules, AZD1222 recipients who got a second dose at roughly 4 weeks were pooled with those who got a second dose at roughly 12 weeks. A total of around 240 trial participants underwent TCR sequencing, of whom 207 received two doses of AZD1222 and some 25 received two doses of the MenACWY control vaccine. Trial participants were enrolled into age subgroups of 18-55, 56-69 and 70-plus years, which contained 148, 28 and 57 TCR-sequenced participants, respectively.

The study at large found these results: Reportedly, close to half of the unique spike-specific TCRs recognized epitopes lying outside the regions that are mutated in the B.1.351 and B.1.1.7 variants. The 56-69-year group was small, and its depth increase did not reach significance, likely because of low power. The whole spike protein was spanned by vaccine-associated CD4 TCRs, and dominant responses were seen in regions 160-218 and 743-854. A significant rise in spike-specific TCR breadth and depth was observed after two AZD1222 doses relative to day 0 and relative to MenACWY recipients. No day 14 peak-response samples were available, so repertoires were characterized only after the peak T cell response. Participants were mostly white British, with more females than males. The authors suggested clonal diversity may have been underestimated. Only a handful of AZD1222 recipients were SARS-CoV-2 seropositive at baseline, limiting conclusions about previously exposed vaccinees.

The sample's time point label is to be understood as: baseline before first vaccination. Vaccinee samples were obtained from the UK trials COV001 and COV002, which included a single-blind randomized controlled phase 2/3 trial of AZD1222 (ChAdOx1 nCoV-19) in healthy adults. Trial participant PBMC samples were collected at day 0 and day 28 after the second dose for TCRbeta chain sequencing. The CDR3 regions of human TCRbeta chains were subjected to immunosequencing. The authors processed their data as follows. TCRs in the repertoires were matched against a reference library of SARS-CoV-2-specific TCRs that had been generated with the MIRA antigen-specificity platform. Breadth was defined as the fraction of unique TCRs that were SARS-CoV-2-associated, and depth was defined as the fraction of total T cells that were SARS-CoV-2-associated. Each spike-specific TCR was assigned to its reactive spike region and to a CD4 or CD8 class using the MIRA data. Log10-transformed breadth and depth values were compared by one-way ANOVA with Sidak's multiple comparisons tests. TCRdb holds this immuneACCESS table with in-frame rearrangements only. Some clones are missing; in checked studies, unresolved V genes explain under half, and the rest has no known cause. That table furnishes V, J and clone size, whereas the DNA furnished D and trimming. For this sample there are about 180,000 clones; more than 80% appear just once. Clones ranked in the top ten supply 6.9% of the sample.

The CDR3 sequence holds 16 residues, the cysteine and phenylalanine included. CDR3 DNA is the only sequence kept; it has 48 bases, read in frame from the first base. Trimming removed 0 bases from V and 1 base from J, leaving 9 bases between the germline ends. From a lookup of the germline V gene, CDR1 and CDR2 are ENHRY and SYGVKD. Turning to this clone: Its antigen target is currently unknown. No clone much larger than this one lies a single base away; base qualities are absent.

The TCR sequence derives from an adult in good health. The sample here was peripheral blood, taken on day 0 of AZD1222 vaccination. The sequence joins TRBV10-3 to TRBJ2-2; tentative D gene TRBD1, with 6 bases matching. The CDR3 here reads CAISESGTQNTGELFF. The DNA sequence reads TGTGCCATCAGTGAGTCCGGGACACAGAACACCGGGGAGCTGTTTTTT.